This record concerns one TCR beta chain sequence. It was with a sample-barcoded 5' primer and a J-beta primer mix that a second PCR of roughly 6 to 12 cycles was run. Each CDR3 protein is one row after TCRdb ran MiXCR on the 5' RACE reads. Of over 700,000 distinct CDR3 sequences listed, less than 70% are singletons. This sample was included in a study of blood T cells in healthy people across ages. The V gene's germline CDR1 is DFQATT and CDR2 SNEGSKA (reference sequence). This CDR3 is 14 amino acids long. V lost 5 bases to trimming and J lost 0 bases, with 12 bases between them. Peripheral blood from each donor was collected in a volume of 8.5 to 10 milliliters. Each sample yielded at least 6.5 million isolated PBMCs.

The sequence was collected from a man aged 80 or over in good health. The specimen sequenced was blood. The J gene is TRBJ2-3, the V gene TRBV20-1; D ambiguous. CDR3 DNA sequence: TGCAGTGCTTTAGTGGGATCTAGCACAGATACGCAGTATTTT. Translation gives CSALVGSSTDTQYF.